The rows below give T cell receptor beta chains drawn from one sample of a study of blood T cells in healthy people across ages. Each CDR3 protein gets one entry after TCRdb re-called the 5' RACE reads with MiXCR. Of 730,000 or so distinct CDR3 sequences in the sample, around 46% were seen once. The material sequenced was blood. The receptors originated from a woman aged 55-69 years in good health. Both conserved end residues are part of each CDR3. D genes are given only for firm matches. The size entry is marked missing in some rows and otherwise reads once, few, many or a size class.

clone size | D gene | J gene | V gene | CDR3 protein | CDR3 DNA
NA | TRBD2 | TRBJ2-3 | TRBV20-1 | CSASFGGSVTDTQYF | TGCAGTGCTAGTTTCGGCGGGAGTGTCACAGATACGCAGTATTTT
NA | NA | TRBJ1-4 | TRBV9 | CASSVGGAGQRNEKLFF | TGTGCCAGCAGCGTAGGGGGGGCGGGTCAAAGGAATGAAAAACTGTTTTTT
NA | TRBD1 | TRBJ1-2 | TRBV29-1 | CSVGVPGTGSYGYTF | TGCAGCGTTGGTGTCCCCGGGACAGGCAGCTATGGCTACACCTTC
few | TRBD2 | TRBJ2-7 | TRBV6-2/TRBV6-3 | CASLAGVLYEQYF | TGTGCCAGCCTAGCGGGAGTATTGTACGAGCAGTACTTC
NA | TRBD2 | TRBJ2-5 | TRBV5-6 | CASSRSGTKETQYF | TGTGCCAGCAGCCGTAGCGGGACCAAAGAGACCCAGTACTTC
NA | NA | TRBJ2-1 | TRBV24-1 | CATSDWTASYNEQFF | TGTGCCACCAGTGATTGGACCGCGTCCTACAATGAGCAGTTCTTC
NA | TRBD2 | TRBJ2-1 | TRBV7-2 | CASSSSTGAGGGEQFF | TGTGCCAGCAGCTCGAGCACTGGAGCGGGAGGTGGGGAGCAGTTCTTC
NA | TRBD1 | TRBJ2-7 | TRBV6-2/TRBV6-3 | CASSYGTGVTRGEQYF | TGTGCCAGCAGTTACGGGACAGGGGTGACCCGTGGCGAGCAGTACTTC
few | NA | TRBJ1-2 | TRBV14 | CASSQDGNRIYGYTF | TGTGCCAGCAGCCAAGATGGCAACAGGATATATGGCTACACCTTC
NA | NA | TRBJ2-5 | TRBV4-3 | CASSRNGREFNEQYF | TGCGCCAGCAGCCGAAACGGGAGAGAATTTAATGAGCAGTACTTC
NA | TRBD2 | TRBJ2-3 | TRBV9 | CASSYRGGHTDTQYF | TGTGCCAGCAGCTACCGGGGGGGCCACACAGATACGCAGTATTTT
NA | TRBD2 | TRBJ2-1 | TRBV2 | CASRLSGATYNEQFF | TGTGCCAGCAGACTAAGCGGGGCCACCTACAATGAGCAGTTCTTC
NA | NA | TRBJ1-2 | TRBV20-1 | CSARESGSKNYGYTF | TGCAGTGCTAGAGAGTCAGGGAGTAAGAACTATGGCTACACCTTC
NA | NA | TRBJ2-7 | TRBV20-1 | CSARAEDSYEQYF | TGCAGTGCTAGAGCGGAAGACTCCTACGAGCAGTACTTC
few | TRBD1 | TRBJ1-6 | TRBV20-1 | CSARIGGGQGASPLHF | TGCAGTGCTAGGATCGGGGGGGGACAGGGGGCCTCACCCCTCCACTTT
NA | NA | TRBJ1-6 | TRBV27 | CASQGFYNSPLHF | TGTGCCAGCCAGGGTTTCTATAATTCACCCCTCCACTTT
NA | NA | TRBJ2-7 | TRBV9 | CASSPTQEPSDEQYF | TGTGCCAGCAGCCCTACACAGGAGCCCTCCGACGAGCAGTACTTC
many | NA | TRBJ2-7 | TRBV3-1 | CASSLPRDGEQYF | TGTGCCAGCAGCCTCCCGAGGGACGGCGAGCAGTACTTC
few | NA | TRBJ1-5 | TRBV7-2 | CASSLVYRDTVNQPQHF | TGTGCCAGCAGCTTGGTCTACAGGGATACAGTCAATCAGCCCCAGCATTTT
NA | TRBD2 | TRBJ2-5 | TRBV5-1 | CASSLVAGGDETQYF | TGCGCCAGCAGCTTGGTTGCGGGGGGTGATGAGACCCAGTACTTC
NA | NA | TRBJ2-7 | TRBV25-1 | CASRAKSSYEQYF | TGTGCCAGCAGGGCCAAGAGCTCCTACGAGCAGTACTTC
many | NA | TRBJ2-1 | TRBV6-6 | CASYRHEQFF | TGTGCCAGTTATAGGCATGAGCAGTTCTTC
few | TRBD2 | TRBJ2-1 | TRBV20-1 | CSARQLAVYNEQFF | TGCAGTGCTAGACAACTAGCGGTCTACAATGAGCAGTTCTTC
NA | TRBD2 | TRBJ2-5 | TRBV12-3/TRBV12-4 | CASSPGTSGRQETQYF | TGTGCCAGCAGTCCCGGGACTAGCGGGAGACAAGAGACCCAGTACTTC
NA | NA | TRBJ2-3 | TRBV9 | CASSVEEGASTDTQYF | TGTGCCAGCAGCGTAGAGGAAGGGGCGAGCACAGATACGCAGTATTTT
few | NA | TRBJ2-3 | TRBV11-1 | CASSRSLAHGDTQYF | TGTGCCAGCAGCAGATCCCTCGCCCATGGAGATACGCAGTATTTT
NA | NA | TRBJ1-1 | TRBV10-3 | CAISGTNSNTEAFF | TGTGCCATCAGCGGAACGAACAGTAACACTGAAGCTTTCTTT
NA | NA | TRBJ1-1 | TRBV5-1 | CASSLLQGNTEAFF | TGCGCCAGCAGCTTATTGCAGGGGAACACTGAAGCTTTCTTT
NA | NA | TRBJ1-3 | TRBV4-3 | CASSQDPQGSGNTIYF | TGCGCCAGCAGCCAAGACCCCCAGGGATCTGGAAACACCATATATTTT
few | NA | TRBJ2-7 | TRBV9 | CASSVEGQPSYEQYF | TGTGCCAGCAGCGTAGAAGGACAGCCCTCCTACGAGCAGTACTTC
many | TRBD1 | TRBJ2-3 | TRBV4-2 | CASSQEWTGITPTDTQYF | TGTGCCAGCAGCCAAGAGTGGACAGGAATTACCCCCACAGATACGCAGTATTTT
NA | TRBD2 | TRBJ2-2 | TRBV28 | CASSLGTGGGSGELFF | TGTGCCAGCAGTTTAGGTACAGGCGGGGGTTCCGGGGAGCTGTTTTTT
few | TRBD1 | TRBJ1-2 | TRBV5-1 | CASSPGQGMGYGYTF | TGCGCCAGCAGCCCCGGACAGGGAATGGGGTATGGCTACACCTTC
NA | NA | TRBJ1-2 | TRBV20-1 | CSAKRGRTDGYTF | TGCAGTGCTAAAAGAGGCCGGACAGATGGCTACACCTTC
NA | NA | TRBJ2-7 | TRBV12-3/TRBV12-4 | CASSLEGTNEQYF | TGTGCCAGCAGTTTAGAGGGGACCAATGAGCAGTACTTC
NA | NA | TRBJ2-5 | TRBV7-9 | CASSPSRDSETQYF | TGTGCCAGCAGCCCAAGCCGGGATTCGGAGACCCAGTACTTC
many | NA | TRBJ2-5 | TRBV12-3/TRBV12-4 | CASSSVRRYQETQYF | TGTGCCAGCAGTTCGGTCAGGAGATACCAAGAGACCCAGTACTTC
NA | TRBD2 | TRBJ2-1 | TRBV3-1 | CASSQGLAGESSYNEQFF | TGTGCCAGCAGCCAAGGACTAGCGGGGGAAAGCTCCTACAATGAGCAGTTCTTC
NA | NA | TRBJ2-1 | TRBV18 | CASSPPSVDEQFF | TGTGCCAGCTCACCACCCTCGGTGGATGAGCAGTTCTTC
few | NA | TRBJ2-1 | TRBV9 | CASSVAWRRVDEQFF | TGTGCCAGCAGCGTAGCGTGGAGGAGAGTCGATGAGCAGTTCTTC
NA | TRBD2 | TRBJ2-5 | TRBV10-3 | CAISEARLAEPFQETQYF | TGTGCCATCAGTGAGGCCCGACTAGCGGAACCATTCCAAGAGACCCAGTACTTC
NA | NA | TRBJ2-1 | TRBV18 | CASSPRPDRSYEQFF | TGTGCCAGCTCACCACGCCCGGACAGATCCTACGAGCAGTTCTTC
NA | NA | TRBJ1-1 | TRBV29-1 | CSASRGNWDVTEAFF | TGCAGCGCCTCACGAGGTAATTGGGACGTGACTGAAGCTTTCTTT